The subject of this entry is one TCR beta chain. One end of the junction varies from germline; a read error may be responsible. The data were obtained in a study of blood T cell repertoires in COVID-19. On the study more broadly: The study drew acute and convalescent COVID-19 samples from the United States, Italy and Spain. Sample material is recorded as cDNA or gDNA derived from T cells, B-cell-depleted T cells, or PBMCs.

The CDR3 consists of 17 residues. Germline V gene sequence: CDR1 SGHRS, CDR2 YFSETQ. In the original workflow: Estimated nucleated cell counts came from reference gene primer amplification. Method: immunoSEQ multiplex PCR; TCRdb's copy keeps in-frame clones and lacks some. V and J calls plus clone size are reproduced from that table; the DNA served to infer D and trimming. The sample has approximately 67,000 clones; 91% are singletons. The sequenced material came from peripheral blood. This chain connects TRBV5-1 to TRBJ2-3; TRBD2 matches 9 bases. This clonotype originated in a human donor in a cohort sampled during active COVID-19. The CDR3 DNA follows: TGCGCCAGCAGCTGGCCACTTAGCGGGACTAGCAAAGATACGCAGTATTTT. It yields the protein CASSWPLSGTSKDTQYF.